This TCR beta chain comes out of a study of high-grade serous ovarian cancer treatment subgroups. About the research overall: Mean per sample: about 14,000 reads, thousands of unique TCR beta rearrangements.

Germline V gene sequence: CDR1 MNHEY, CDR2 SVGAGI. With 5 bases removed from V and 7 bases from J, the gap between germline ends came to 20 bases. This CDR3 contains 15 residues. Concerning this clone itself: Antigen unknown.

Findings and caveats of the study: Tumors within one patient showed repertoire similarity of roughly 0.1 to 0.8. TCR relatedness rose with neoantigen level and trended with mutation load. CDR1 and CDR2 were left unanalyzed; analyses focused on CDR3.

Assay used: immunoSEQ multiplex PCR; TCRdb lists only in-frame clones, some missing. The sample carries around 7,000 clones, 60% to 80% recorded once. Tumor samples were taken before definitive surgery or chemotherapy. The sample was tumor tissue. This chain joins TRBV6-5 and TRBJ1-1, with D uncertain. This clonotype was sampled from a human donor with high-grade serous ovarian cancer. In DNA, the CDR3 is TGTGCCAGCAGTCCGAACACCCTATTATATCGTGAAGCTTTCTTT. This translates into CASSPNTLLYREAFF.